This T cell receptor (beta chain) was sequenced for a study of T-cell memory formation after mild COVID-19. The 5'RACE method, run with constant-segment primers, produced TCR alpha and TCR beta cDNA libraries (carrying sample barcodes and UMIs). In TCRdb, the 5' RACE reads were re-called with MiXCR into one record per CDR3 protein. The sample carries roughly 580,000 distinct CDR3 sequences, over 15% recorded once. This clonotype has only a few counts. Its antigen is undetermined. Study-level results: Cross-reactive memory seemingly joined, as some responding clones were found in pre-infection memory. CD4/CD8 balance held among clones contracting day 15 to 85, and later expanders leaned CD4+.

The CDR3 loop spans 14 amino acids. Trimming at V came to 6 bases and at J to 6 bases, leaving 8 bases not matched to a gene. This receptor was taken from an adult woman who had mild COVID-19 (a few samples of this study predate the infection). Cell type and time point are not known. The V and J genes are TRBV12-3 or TRBV12-4 and TRBJ2-7; 10 positions agree with TRBD1. The sequenced sample consisted of PBMCs or a T cell subset sorted from them (not recorded which). The CDR3 protein is CASRWTGGGREQYF. CDR3 DNA sequence: TGTGCCAGCAGATGGACAGGGGGAGGGCGCGAGCAGTACTTC.